This T cell receptor beta chain was found in a study of CDR3 diversity in severe acne. Each CDR3 protein gets one entry after TCRdb re-called the PCR reads with MiXCR. The sample consists of about 90,000 distinct CDR3 sequences, about 48% of them appearing once. The CDR3 contains 16 residues. Trimming took 5 bases from V and 2 from J, leaving 17 bases between them. Germline values: CDR1 SEHNR, CDR2 FQNEAQ (reference sequence). This clonotype was counted a few times. Sequenced sample: blood. The V call is TRBV7-9, the J call TRBJ2-3, with D possibly being TRBD1 or TRBD2 (5 bases each). The sequence was obtained from a male donor in good health, serving as a control. The CDR3 is CASSPPPSGHTDTQYF. CDR3 nucleotide sequence: TGTGCCAGCAGCCCCCCCCCAAGCGGACACACAGATACGCAGTATTTT.